This section outlines one T cell receptor (beta chain) sequence together with its context. No antigen is known for it. The data are from a study of T cell responses to AZD1222 COVID-19 vaccine. Whether given at about 4 or about 12 weeks, second doses were pooled. The CDR3 has 15 residues. The germline CDR1 and CDR2 sequences are SGHRS and YFSETQ. V was clipped by 2 bases and J by 6 bases; unmatched bases: 8. Clones were sequenced by immunoSEQ multiplex PCR, and TCRdb holds only the in-frame ones, with some missing. The sample contains 150,000 to 200,000 clones, about 90% of which appear only once. Study-wide results and limits: Dominant CD4 TCR responses targeted spike regions 160-218 and 743-854. Repertoires were obtained only post-peak T cell response. Baseline serostatus was positive in only 5 to 7 AZD1222 recipients.

Source: peripheral blood, taken 28 days after the second AZD1222 dose. The clonotype originates from an adult who received the AZD1222 COVID-19 vaccine. This chain connects TRBV5-1 to TRBJ1-1, with TRBD1 identical over 9 bases. The CDR3 sequence: CASSFTGGSDSEAFF. The DNA of the CDR3 is TGCGCCAGCAGCTTTACAGGGGGCTCGGATTCTGAAGCTTTCTTT.